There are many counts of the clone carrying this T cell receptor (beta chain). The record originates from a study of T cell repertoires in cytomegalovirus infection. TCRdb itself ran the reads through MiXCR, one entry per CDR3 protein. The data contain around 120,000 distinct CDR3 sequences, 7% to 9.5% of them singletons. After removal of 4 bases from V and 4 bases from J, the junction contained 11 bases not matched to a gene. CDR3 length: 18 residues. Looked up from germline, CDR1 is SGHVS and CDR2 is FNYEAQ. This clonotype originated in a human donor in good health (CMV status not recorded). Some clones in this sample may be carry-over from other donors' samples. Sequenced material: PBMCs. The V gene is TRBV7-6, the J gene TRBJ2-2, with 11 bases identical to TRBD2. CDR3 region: CASSSFIVTSGATGELFF. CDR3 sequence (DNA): TGTGCCAGCAGCTCATTCATTGTGACTAGCGGGGCCACCGGGGAGCTGTTTTTT.